The next 18 T cell receptor beta chains were all read from a single sample in a study of tumor-infiltrating lymphocytes in primary liver carcinoma. Germline DNA was also extracted, with blood RNA taken from unsorted whole blood. Starting material of roughly 0.45 ug total RNA yielded TCR beta cDNA via a constant-region primer. Each TCR beta library was derived from three nested multiplex PCR rounds that employed slightly modified ARM-PCR. TRBV1-TRBV30 forward primers paired with a C-beta reverse primer drove the first two PCR rounds, 10 cycles each. TCRdb re-analysed the multiplex PCR reads in MiXCR, keeping a single row per CDR3 protein. This sample has 330,000 or so distinct CDR3 sequences, with less than 65% found just once. The source material was peripheral blood. The receptors shown here come from a man in his forties or fifties with primary liver carcinoma and hepatitis B virus infection.

The chain has TRBV24-1 and TRBJ2-5; D may be TRBD2 (5 bases). Germline V gene lookup returns CDR1 KGHDR and CDR2 SFDVKD. V lost 6 bases to trimming and J lost 1 base, with 8 bases between them. The CDR3 contains 13 residues. CDR3 residues: CATSLAGQETQYF. Here the CDR3 DNA reads TGTGCCACCAGTCTTGCGGGCCAAGAGACCCAGTACTTC.

This clonotype appeared a single time. This chain joins TRBV5-4 and TRBJ2-7; 7 positions match TRBD2. This CDR3 spans 14 amino acids. With V trimmed by 5 bases and J by 2 bases, 7 bases remained unmatched. Per the germline V gene, CDR1 is SGHNT and CDR2 is YYREEE (reference sequence). CDR3 nucleotides: TGTGCCAGCAGGGGAGGACTAGTGACCTACGAGCAGTACTTC. Amino acids: CASRGGLVTYEQYF. The full variable domain, its missing parts supplied by reference TRBV5-4 and TRBJ2-7, is ETGVTQSPTHLIKTRGQQVTLRCSSQSGHNTVSWYQQALGQGPQFIFQYYREEENGRGNFPPRFSGLQFPNYSSELNVNALELDDSALYLCASRGGLVTYEQYFGPGTRLTVT.

This chain joins TRBV11-1 and TRBJ2-7; D remains ambiguous. The CDR3 runs to 13 residues. Germline values: CDR1 SGHAT, CDR2 FQDESV (reference sequence). The V end lost 4 bases, the J end lost 6 bases, and 13 bases lay between the germline ends. In DNA, the CDR3 is TGTGCCAGCAGCTCGGAACTATCGGCCGAGCAGTACTTC. Translation gives CASSSELSAEQYF.

This rearrangement joins TRBV29-1 to TRBJ2-5; D is possibly TRBD1 (6 bases). Looked up from germline, CDR1 is SQVTM and CDR2 is ANQGSEA. The CDR3 loop spans 14 amino acids. Trimming pared 6 bases from V and 5 bases from J, leaving 19 bases between. For the CDR3, the DNA is TGCAGCGTACAGCTGGGGGCCGTCGGGGAGACCCAGTACTTC. Protein sequence: CSVQLGAVGETQYF. Combining the CDR3 with reference TRBV29-1 and TRBJ2-5 gives the whole variable domain SAVISQKPSRDICQRGTSLTIQCQVDSQVTMMFWYRQQPGQSLTLIATANQGSEATYESGFVIDKFPISRPNLTFSTLTVSNMSPEDSSIYLCSVQLGAVGETQYFGPGTRLLVL.

About this clonotype: A junction end diverges from the germline sequence, so it may reflect a read error. The chain is built from TRBV11-2 and TRBJ1-2; 9 bases are a match to TRBD1. Germline assignment: CDR1 SGHAT and CDR2 FQNNGV. The CDR3 length is 13 residues. Written as DNA, the CDR3 is TGTGCCATCAGCTTGGACAGGGGCTATGGCTACACCTTC. Residues: CAISLDRGYGYTF.

Regarding this clonotype: The junction departs from germline at one end; a sequencing error may be responsible. The chain joins TRBV11-2 to TRBJ2-7, with 10 nucleotides matching TRBD1. Germline CDR1 reads SGHAT; CDR2 reads FQNNGV. This CDR3 region has 14 residues. Written as DNA, the CDR3 is TGTGCCTGCAGCGTTCCGGGACAGGGGTACGAGCAGTACTTC. Protein product: CACSVPGQGYEQYF.

A remark on this clonotype: Relative to the germline gene, one junction end is altered; a read error may explain this. V is TRBV4-1 and J is TRBJ2-3; possibly TRBD1 for D (5 bases). CDR3 length equals 18 residues. Germline V lookup: CDR1 MGHRA, CDR2 YSYEKL. The chain's CDR3 is CASSQNLEGVISAYTRYF. The CDR3 DNA follows: TGCGCCAGCAGCCAAAATCTGGAAGGGGTAATTTCGGCCTATACGCGGTATTTT.

This clonotype has more than one count but fewer than ten. V is TRBV6-5 and J is TRBJ1-1; TRBD1 is a possible D gene (5 bases). Germline V gene data show CDR1 as MNHEY and CDR2 as SVGAGI. The CDR3 loop spans 16 amino acids. V was cut by 4 bases and J by 0 bases, with 15 bases left in between. Written as DNA, the CDR3 is TGTGCCAGCAGTTTAATGGACTGGGGGATGAACACTGAAGCTTTCTTT. Its protein product is CASSLMDWGMNTEAFF.

About this clonotype itself: Germline and junction disagree at one end, which may indicate a read error. This rearrangement joins TRBV4-1 to TRBJ2-1; 8 positions agree with TRBD1. Germline CDR1 and CDR2: MGHRA and YSYEKL. The CDR3 spans 16 residues. The CDR3 loop reads CASSQVDRGSYNEQLF. The DNA for the CDR3 is TGCGCCAGCAGCCAAGTTGACAGGGGCTCCTACAATGAGCAGCTCTTC.

In the case of this clonotype: A read error may produce the germline difference seen at one junction end. The CDR3 sequence is CASNLVIGSYNEQLF. The CDR3 DNA reads as TGTGCCAGCAACTTAGTCATTGGTTCCTACAATGAGCAGTTGTTC. The V and J genes are TRBV11-2 and TRBJ2-1; D unresolved. Germline CDR1 SGHAT, CDR2 FQNNGV. The CDR3 length is 15 residues.

On this clonotype: One end of the junction is discordant with germline, which a read error may explain. The gene calls are TRBV12-3 or TRBV12-4 and TRBJ1-5, with D possibly TRBD1 on 6 matching bases. This CDR3 has 14 amino acids. The CDR3 bases are TGTGCCATCAGTTTACAGGGAAGGGGTCAGCCCAAGCATTTT. It yields the protein CAISLQGRGQPKHF.

To note about this clonotype: Germline is not matched at one junction end, which may reflect a read error. V and J are TRBV11-2 and TRBJ2-7; TRBD1 matches at 7 bases. CDR1 SGHAT and CDR2 FQNNGV come from the germline V gene. This CDR3 region has 17 residues. The CDR3 sequence: CTSSLASGGQALYEQYF. CDR3 DNA: TGTACCAGTAGCTTAGCATCCGGTGGACAGGCGCTCTACGAGCAGTACTTC.

This clonotype has just a few counts. This sequence joins TRBV10-2 and TRBJ2-1; no clear D gene. The CDR3 extends over 13 amino acids. Between the trimmed V and J ends, which lost 2 bases and 8 bases, there was a span of 10 bases. CDR1 WSHSY and CDR2 SAAADI come from the germline V gene. CDR3 nucleotide sequence: TGCGCCAGCAGTGAGCCCTACCTGGATGAGCAGTTCTTC. This sequence encodes CASSEPYLDEQFF.

J is TRBJ1-1 and V is TRBV29-1, with D perhaps matching TRBD1 (5 bases). Trimming pared 7 bases from V and 4 bases from J, leaving 22 bases between. CDR1 SQVTM and CDR2 ANQGSEA come from the germline V gene. The CDR3 is made up of 15 amino acids. The CDR3 here is CSGGAPGLTITEAFF. CDR3 nucleotide sequence: TGCAGCGGCGGCGCCCCGGGACTGACGATCACTGAAGCTTTCTTT.

Note on this clonotype: A read error may be the cause here, since a much bigger clone is one base away. This sequence joins TRBV6-6 and TRBJ2-1, with 9 bases aligning to TRBD2. CDR1 and CDR2 from the germline V gene are MNHNY and SVGAGI (reference sequence). The junction had 12 bases not matched to a gene; V was cut back by 7 bases and J by 5 bases. The CDR3 covers 16 residues. CDR3 DNA: TGTGCCAGCATTTATCTCGGGGTAGCGGGAGACAATGAGCAGTTCTTC. Its protein is CASIYLGVAGDNEQFF.

The V call is TRBV12-3 or TRBV12-4, the J call TRBJ1-2, with D unclear. This CDR3 has 15 residues. Trimming took off 10 bases at V and 0 bases at J, with 18 bases between the two ends. The chain's CDR3 is CANTPEGFTNYGYTF. DNA for the CDR3: TGTGCCAACACCCCTGAAGGGTTCACTAACTATGGCTACACCTTC.

Worth noting for this clonotype: An end of the junction does not agree with germline; a read error may underlie this. The chain carries TRBV11-2 and TRBJ2-3; D remains unclear. The germline V gene has CDR1 SGHAT and CDR2 FQNNGV. This CDR3 is 12 amino acids long. The CDR3 sequence is CTSSLPVDTQYF. CDR3 DNA: TGTACCAGCAGCCTACCCGTGGATACGCAATATTTT.

As to this clonotype: Sequence at one end of the junction differs from germline and may be a read error. The chain joins TRBV11-2 to TRBJ2-7, with 7 nucleotides matching TRBD2. The CDR3 loop spans 14 amino acids. Per the germline V gene, CDR1 is SGHAT and CDR2 is FQNNGV. The CDR3 protein is CVSSLVAGEYEQYF. CDR3 sequence (DNA): TGTGTCAGCAGCTTAGTTGCGGGAGAGTACGAGCAATACTTC.